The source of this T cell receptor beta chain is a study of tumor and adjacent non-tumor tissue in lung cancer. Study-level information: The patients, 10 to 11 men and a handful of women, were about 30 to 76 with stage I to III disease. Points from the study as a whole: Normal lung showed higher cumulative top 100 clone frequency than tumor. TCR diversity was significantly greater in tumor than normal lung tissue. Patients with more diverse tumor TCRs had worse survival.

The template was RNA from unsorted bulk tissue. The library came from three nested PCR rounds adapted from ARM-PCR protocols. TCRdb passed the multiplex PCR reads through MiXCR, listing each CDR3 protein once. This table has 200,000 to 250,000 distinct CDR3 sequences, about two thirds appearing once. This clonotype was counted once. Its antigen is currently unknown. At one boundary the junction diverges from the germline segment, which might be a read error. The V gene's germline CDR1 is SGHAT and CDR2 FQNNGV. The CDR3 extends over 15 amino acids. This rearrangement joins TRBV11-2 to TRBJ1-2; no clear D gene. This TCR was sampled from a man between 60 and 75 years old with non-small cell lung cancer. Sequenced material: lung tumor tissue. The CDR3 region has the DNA TGTGTCAGCAGCTTAAGTTGGGGAGAATTCTATGGCTATACCTTC. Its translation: CVSSLSWGEFYGYTF.